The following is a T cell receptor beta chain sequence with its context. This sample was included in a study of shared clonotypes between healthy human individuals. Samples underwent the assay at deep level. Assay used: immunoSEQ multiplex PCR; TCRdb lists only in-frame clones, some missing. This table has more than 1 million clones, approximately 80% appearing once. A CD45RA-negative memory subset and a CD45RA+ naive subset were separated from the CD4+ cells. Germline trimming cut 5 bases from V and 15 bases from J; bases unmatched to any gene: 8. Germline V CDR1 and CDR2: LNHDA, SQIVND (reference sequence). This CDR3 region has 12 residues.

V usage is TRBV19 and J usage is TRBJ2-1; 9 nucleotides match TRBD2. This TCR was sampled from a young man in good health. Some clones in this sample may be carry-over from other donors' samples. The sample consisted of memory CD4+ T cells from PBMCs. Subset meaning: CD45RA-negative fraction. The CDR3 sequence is CASSLLQREVFF. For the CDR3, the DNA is TGTGCCAGTAGTCTCCTCCAGCGGGAGGTGTTCTTC.